This T cell receptor beta chain came from a study of post-analysis software for immune sequencing data. Prepared TCR beta cDNA libraries contained unique molecular identifiers. MiXCR, run by TCRdb on the PCR reads, gives a single entry per CDR3 protein. The sample contains about 460,000 distinct CDR3 sequences, over 35% of which appear only once. Broader study findings: Patients used about 5 TRBV segments, including TRBV5-6, TRBV5-1 and TRBV20-1, more often than controls.

This clonotype was seen more than once but under ten times. Its antigen is unidentified. The CDR3 has 12 residues. Deletions cut 6 bases from V and 8 bases from J, with 10 bases between. CDR1 and CDR2 from the germline V gene are KGHDR and SFDVKD. Sequencing was performed on blood. The sequence was obtained from a girl aged 10 to 17 with multiple sclerosis. The chain employs TRBV24-1 and TRBJ2-1; a possible D gene is TRBD2 (6 bases). The CDR3 sequence: CATSREFDEQFF. CDR3 DNA sequence: TGTGCCACCAGTCGGGAGTTCGATGAGCAGTTCTTC.